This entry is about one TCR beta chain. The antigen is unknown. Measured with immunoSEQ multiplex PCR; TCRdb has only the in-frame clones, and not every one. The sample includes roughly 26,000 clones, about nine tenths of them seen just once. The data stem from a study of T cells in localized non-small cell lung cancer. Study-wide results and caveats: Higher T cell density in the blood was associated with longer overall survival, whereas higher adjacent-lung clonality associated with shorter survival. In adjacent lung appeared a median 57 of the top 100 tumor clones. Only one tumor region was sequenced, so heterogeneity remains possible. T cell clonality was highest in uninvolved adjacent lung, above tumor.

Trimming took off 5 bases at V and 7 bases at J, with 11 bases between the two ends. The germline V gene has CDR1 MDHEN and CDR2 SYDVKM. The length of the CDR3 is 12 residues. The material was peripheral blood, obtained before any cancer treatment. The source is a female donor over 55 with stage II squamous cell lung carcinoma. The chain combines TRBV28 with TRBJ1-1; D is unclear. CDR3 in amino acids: CASSQNGLEAFF. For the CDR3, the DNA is TGTGCCAGCAGTCAAAATGGACTTGAAGCTTTCTTT.